Sequencing of this T cell receptor beta chain was carried out in a study of blood T cell repertoires in COVID-19. Only in-frame clones appear in the TCRdb table, and some are missing; sequencing was by immunoSEQ multiplex PCR. The sample has about 160,000 clones; over 70% are singletons. The ends were cut back, 0 bases at V and 12 bases at J, with 6 bases in the middle. Looked up from germline, CDR1 is SGHRS and CDR2 is YFSETQ. CDR3 length: 11 amino acids. This sequence was found in a woman between 55 and 75 years old with acute or convalescent COVID-19. The genes are TRBV5-1 and TRBJ2-2, with a weak D call TRBD1 (5 bases). Material for sequencing was peripheral blood. CDR3 sequence: CASSLEGKLFF. The CDR3 DNA reads TGCGCCAGCAGCTTGGAGGGGAAGCTGTTTTTT. Drawing the rest from reference TRBV5-1 and TRBJ2-2, the complete variable domain is KAGVTQTPRYLIKTRGQQVTLSCSPISGHRSVSWYQQTPGQGLQFLFEYFSETQRNKGNFPGRFSGRQFSNSRSEMNVSTLELGDSALYLCASSLEGKLFFGEGSRLTVL.